This T cell receptor beta chain was profiled in a study of blood T cell repertoires in COVID-19. The CDR3 sequence is 14 residues long. The V gene's germline CDR1 is SGHAT and CDR2 FQNNGV. Trimming at V came to 5 bases and at J to 5 bases, leaving 3 bases not matched to a gene. In the source study's methods: By means of reference gene primer amplification, nucleated cell counts were estimated. Produced via immunoSEQ multiplex PCR; TCRdb's table is partial and in-frame only. That table gives V, J and clone size, and the DNA gave D and trimming. The data contain 110,000 or so clones, 81% of them singletons.

The source material was peripheral blood. This TCR was sampled from an older woman with acute or convalescent COVID-19. V is TRBV11-2 and J is TRBJ1-4; TRBD1 matches at 9 bases. CDR3 bases: TGTGCCAGCAGCCCGGGGACAGGGAATGAAAAACTGTTTTTT. It is translated as CASSPGTGNEKLFF.